The following is a T cell receptor (beta chain) sequence with its context. This clonotype was picked up many times. No antigen is known for it. The input lacks base qualities; no much larger clone sits a single base away. This sample is part of a study of T cells in Graves' hyperthyroidism and ophthalmopathy (dated by TCRdb to about 2019). Broadly, across the study: Peripheral blood was collected at initial diagnosis, before any treatment. TCR V-J signatures able to tell the groups apart were searched for in a discovery cohort of 95 or so patients, of whom 43 had Graves' ophthalmopathy and more than 55 had stable Graves' hyperthyroidism. Prospective prediction of ophthalmopathy was tested in an independent validation cohort consisting of about 20 hyperthyroidism patients and around 16 patients who later progressed to ophthalmopathy. The roughly 100 discovery patients were randomly split 7:3 into training and test sets. In addition, the study compared T-cell repertoires in thyroid tissue and in blood from over 5 Graves' hyperthyroidism patients. After sampling, hyperthyroidism patients received methimazole starting at 30 mg daily, and ophthalmopathy patients received high-dose intravenous methylprednisolone. According to the paper, TCR Vbeta CDR3 sequencing was carried out on about 140 peripheral blood samples, which came from 40 to 45 ophthalmopathy, some 73 hyperthyroidism and about 17 progressor patients.

The CDR3, from cysteine to phenylalanine, totals 13 residues. The only DNA kept is the CDR3, 39 bases in frame from the first base. V is trimmed back by 8 bases and J by 6 bases, and the junction contains 6 bases that no gene match accounts for. CDR1 MNHEY and CDR2 SMNVEV are derived from the germline V gene (reference sequence). What the authors observed across the whole study: Blood samples also contained most of the expanded thyroid clonotypes (frequency above 0.001), which suggests that blood repertoires may reflect thyroid immune responses. Ophthalmopathy was separated from stable hyperthyroidism by a 13 V-J signature model, with around 88% sensitivity and just over 81% specificity obtained in cross-validation and 80%/75% obtained in testing. No statistical method was used to set the sample size in advance, and investigators knew the group allocation. In validation, the model predicted progression to ophthalmopathy a median of about 6 months before onset, with roughly 68% sensitivity and around 76% specificity.

Stable Graves' hyperthyroidism was defined as no progression to ophthalmopathy during 18 months of follow-up. The hyperthyroidism patients were between 18 and 65 years old and newly diagnosed, with a disease duration of less than 2 months. Exclusion was applied to patients with uncontrolled infections, other autoimmune diseases, pregnancy or lactation. Diagnoses were established on the basis of clinical symptoms, serum thyroxine and TRAb, thyroid ultrasound, and orbital computed tomography. PBMCs were separated from roughly 10 ml of fresh peripheral blood using Ficoll-Paque density gradient centrifugation. Trizol reagent was used to extract total RNA, and RNA quality was then checked on an Agilent 2100 Bioanalyzer. The TCR beta CDR3 regions were amplified from RNA transcripts. The TCR CDR3 was subjected to a first round of RT-PCR using the HTBI primer set and the Qiagen OneStep RT-PCR kit. The libraries were constructed in a second round of multiplex PCR and then size-selected and purified. Sequencing of the libraries was done on an Illumina HiSeq2000 using paired-end 100 bp reads. Regarding the original processing steps: SOAPnuke was used to process the raw data, throwing out any read that contained adapters or uncalled bases, had a mean Phred below 15, or lacked an exact constant-primer or identifier match. High-quality paired reads were merged with COPE v1.2.5, and unique nucleotide sequences were defined as clonotypes. MiTCR v1.1 was used to align the clonotypes against IMGT TRBV, TRBD and TRBJ reference segments. Analysis was restricted to V-J combinations with a frequency above 0.0001, which covered roughly 99% of repertoires. A TCS score was defined as the ratio of F50 (clonal expansion) to E x V (chaos), with BLOSUM62-based TCRdist applied between CDR3 peptides within each V-J. Welch's t-statistics and random forest reduced around 510 V-J features to 10 to 15, which were used in a naive Bayes classifier (R e1071). The public reads were run again by TCRdb, first through fastp at Q25 and then through MiXCR, and only productive beta chains were kept. Each entry is one CDR3 protein sequence, shown with its most common DNA and genes. What appears here as the V and J calls and clone size reflects TCRdb's work, not the paper's. The sample table shows about 400,000 distinct CDR3 sequences, and 15% are seen once. In total, the top ten clones hold roughly 33% of the sample.

The sample taken for sequencing was blood. The origin of this receptor is a woman aged 25 to 39 with Graves' hyperthyroidism. The chain links TRBV27 with TRBJ2-7; the junction holds 11 bases that match TRBD2. The nucleotide sequence is given as TGTGCCAGCGGACTAGCGGGTTCCGGCGAGCAGTACTTC. It translates as CASGLAGSGEQYF.